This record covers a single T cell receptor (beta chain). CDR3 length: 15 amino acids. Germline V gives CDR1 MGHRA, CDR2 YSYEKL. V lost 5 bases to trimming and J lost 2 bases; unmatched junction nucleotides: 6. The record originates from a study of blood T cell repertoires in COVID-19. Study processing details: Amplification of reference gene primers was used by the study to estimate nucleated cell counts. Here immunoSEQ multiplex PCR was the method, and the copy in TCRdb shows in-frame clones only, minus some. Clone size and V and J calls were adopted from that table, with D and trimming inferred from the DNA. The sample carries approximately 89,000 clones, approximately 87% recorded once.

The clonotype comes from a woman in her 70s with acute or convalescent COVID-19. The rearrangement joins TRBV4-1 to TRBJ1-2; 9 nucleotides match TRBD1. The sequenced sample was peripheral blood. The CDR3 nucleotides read TGCGCCAGCAGCTACGGACAGGGGACAAACTATGGCTACACCTTC. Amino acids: CASSYGQGTNYGYTF.